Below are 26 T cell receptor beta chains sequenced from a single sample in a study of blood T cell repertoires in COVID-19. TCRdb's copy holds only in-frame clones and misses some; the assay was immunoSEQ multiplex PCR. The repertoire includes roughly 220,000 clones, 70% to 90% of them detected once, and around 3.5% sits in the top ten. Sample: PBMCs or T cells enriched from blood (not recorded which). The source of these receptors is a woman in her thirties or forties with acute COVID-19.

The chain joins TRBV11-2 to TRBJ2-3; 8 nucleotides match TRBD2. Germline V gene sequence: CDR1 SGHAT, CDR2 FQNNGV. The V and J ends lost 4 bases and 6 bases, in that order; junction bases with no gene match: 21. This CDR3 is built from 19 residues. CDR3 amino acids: CASSSPDGRLSGTPDTQYF. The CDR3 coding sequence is TGTGCCAGCAGCTCCCCTGACGGAAGGCTTAGCGGGACCCCCGATACGCAGTATTTT.

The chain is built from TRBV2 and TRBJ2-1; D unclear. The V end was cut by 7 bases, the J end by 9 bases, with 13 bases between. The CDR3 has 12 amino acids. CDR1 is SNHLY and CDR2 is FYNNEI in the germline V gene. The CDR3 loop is CASTRSQIEQFF. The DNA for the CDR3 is TGTGCCAGCACTAGAAGTCAGATTGAGCAGTTCTTC.

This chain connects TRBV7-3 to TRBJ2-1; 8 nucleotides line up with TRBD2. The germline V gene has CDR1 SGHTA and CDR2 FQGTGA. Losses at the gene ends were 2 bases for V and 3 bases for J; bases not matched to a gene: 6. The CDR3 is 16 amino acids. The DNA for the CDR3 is TGTGCCAGCAGCTTAGTCGCCCTAGCGGGCTACAATGAGCAGTTCTTC. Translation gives CASSLVALAGYNEQFF.

CDR3 DNA: TGTGCCAGCAGCTTAGCCGGGGACAGGGGGGATTCACCCCTCCACTTT. Translated: CASSLAGDRGDSPLHF. The chain has TRBV11-2 and TRBJ1-6, with TRBD1 matching over 11 bases. V lost 1 base and J lost 8; bases outside the gene matches: 4. Germline V gives CDR1 SGHAT, CDR2 FQNNGV. This CDR3 is 16 amino acids long. Using reference TRBV11-2 and TRBJ1-6 for the parts outside the CDR3, the full variable domain is EAGVAQSPRYKIIEKRQSVAFWCNPISGHATLYWYQQILGQGPKLLIQFQNNGVVDDSQLPKDRFSAERLKGVDSTLKIQPAKLEDSAVYLCASSLAGDRGDSPLHFGNGTRLTVT.

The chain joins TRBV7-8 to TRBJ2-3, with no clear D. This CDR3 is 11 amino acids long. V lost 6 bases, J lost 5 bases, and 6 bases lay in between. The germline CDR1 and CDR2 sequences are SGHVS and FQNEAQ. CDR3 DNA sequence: TGTGCCAGCAGGTTCGGAGATACGCAGTATTTT. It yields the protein CASRFGDTQYF.

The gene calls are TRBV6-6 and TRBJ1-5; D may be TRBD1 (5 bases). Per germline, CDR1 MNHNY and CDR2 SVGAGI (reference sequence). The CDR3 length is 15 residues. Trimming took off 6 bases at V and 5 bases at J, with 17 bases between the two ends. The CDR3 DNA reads TGTGCCAGCAGCTCGGGTAGGGGAAGGGATCAGCCCCAGCATTTT. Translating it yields CASSSGRGRDQPQHF.

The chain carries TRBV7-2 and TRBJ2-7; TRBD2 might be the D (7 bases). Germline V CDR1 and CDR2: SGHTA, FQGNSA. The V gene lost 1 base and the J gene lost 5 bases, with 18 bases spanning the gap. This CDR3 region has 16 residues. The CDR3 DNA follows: TGTGCCAGCAGCTTAGATCGGGGGGCCGGAAGACACGAGCAGTACTTC. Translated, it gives CASSLDRGAGRHEQYF.

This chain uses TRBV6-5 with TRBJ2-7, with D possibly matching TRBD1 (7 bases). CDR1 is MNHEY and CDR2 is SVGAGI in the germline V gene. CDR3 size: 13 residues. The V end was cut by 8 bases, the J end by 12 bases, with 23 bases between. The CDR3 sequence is CASGWPGGGVWYV. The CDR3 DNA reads TGTGCCAGCGGATGGCCTGGAGGGGGCGTATGGTACGTC.

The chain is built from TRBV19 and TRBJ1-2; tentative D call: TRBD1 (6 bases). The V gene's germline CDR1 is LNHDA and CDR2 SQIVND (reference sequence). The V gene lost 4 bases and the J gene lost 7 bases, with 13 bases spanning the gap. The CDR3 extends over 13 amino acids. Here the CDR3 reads CASSTGHGGGYTF. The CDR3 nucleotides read TGTGCCAGTAGTACGGGACACGGCGGTGGCTACACCTTC.

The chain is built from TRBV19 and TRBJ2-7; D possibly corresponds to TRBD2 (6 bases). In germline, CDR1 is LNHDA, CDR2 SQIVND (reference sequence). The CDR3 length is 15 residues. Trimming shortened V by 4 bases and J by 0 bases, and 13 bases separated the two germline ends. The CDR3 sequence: CASSSSAGGSYEQYF. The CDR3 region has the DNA TGTGCCAGTAGTAGCTCCGCCGGGGGCTCCTACGAGCAGTACTTC.

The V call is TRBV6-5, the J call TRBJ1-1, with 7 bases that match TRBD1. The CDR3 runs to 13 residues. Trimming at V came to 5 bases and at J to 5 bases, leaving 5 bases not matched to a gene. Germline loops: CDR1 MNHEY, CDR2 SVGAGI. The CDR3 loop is CASSQSGGTEAFF. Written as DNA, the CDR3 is TGTGCCAGCAGTCAATCAGGGGGTACTGAAGCTTTCTTT.

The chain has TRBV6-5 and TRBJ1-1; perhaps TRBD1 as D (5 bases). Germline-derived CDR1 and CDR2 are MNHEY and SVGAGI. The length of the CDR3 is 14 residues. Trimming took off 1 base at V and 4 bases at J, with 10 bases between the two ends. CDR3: CASSYWGVGTEAFF. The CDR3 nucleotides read TGTGCCAGCAGTTACTGGGGGGTCGGCACTGAAGCTTTCTTT.

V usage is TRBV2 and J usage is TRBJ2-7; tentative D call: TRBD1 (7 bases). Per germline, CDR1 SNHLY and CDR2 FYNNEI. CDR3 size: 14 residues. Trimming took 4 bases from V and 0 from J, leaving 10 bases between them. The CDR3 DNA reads TGTGCCAGCAGTGGACAGGGAGGCTCCTACGAGCAGTACTTC. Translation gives CASSGQGGSYEQYF.

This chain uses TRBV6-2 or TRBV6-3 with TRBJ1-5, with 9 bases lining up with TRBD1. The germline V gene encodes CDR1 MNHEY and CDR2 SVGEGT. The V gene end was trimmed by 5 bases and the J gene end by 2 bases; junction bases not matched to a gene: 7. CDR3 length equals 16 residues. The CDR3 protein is CASSKRTGARNQPQHF. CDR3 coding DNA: TGTGCCAGCAGTAAACGGACAGGGGCCCGCAATCAGCCCCAGCATTTT.

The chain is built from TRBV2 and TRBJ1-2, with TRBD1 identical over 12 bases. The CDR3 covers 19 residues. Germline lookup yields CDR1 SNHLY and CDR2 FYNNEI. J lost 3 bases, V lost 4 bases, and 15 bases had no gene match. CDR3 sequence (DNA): TGTGCCAGCAGTGGATCAACCCGGGACAGGGGGCGCTTTTACTATGGCTACACCTTC. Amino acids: CASSGSTRDRGRFYYGYTF.

CDR3 residues: CATSDPGQGSDTQYF. Here the CDR3 DNA reads TGTGCCACCAGTGATCCGGGACAGGGGTCAGATACGCAGTATTTT. J is TRBJ2-3 and V is TRBV24-1, with 10 positions matching TRBD1. Germline V CDR1 and CDR2: KGHDR, SFDVKD. V lost 3 bases, J lost 4 bases, and 3 bases stayed unmatched. CDR3 length: 15 amino acids.

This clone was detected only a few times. The CDR3 spells CASSVVDSSGNTIYF. In DNA, the CDR3 is TGTGCCAGCAGCGTAGTAGACAGTTCCGGAAACACCATATATTTT. The chain uses TRBV9 and TRBJ1-3; TRBD1 is a possible D gene (5 bases). Germline values: CDR1 SGDLS, CDR2 YYNGEE. V was pared by 0 bases and J by 4 bases, with 11 bases between. The CDR3 extends over 15 amino acids. Supplemented by reference TRBV9 and TRBJ1-3, the full variable domain reads DSGVTQTPKHLITATGQRVTLRCSPRSGDLSVYWYQQSLDQGLQFLIQYYNGEERAKGNILERFSAQQFPDLHSELNLSSLELGDSALYFCASSVVDSSGNTIYFGEGSWLTVV.

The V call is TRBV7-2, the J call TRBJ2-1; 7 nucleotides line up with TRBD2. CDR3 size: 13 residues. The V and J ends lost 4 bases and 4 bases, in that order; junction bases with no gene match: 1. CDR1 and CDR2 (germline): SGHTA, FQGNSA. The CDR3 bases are TGTGCCAGCAGCTGGGGGGGGTACAATGAGCAGTTCTTC. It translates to CASSWGGYNEQFF.

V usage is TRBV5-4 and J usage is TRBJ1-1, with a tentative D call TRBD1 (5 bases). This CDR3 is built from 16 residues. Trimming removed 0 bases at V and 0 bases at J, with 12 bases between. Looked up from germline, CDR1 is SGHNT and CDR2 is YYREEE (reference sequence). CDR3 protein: CASSLGSVGVNTEAFF. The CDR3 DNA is TGTGCCAGCAGCTTGGGGTCGGTAGGGGTGAACACTGAAGCTTTCTTT.

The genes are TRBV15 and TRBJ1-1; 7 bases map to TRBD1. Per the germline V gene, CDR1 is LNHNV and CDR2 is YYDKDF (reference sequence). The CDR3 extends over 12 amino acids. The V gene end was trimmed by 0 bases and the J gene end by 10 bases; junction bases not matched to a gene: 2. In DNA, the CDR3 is TGTGCCACCAGCAGAGACAGACAGGGAGCTTTCTTT. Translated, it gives CATSRDRQGAFF.

The CDR3 DNA follows: TGCAGTGCTAGTCGCGCAGGGGGCGCGGGAGAGCAGTACTTC. This translates into CSASRAGGAGEQYF. This chain uses TRBV20-1 with TRBJ2-7; 8 bases agree with TRBD1. Germline values: CDR1 DFQATT, CDR2 SNEGSKA (reference sequence). Trimming cost V 3 bases and J 7 bases; bases outside gene matches: 11. CDR3 length equals 14 residues.

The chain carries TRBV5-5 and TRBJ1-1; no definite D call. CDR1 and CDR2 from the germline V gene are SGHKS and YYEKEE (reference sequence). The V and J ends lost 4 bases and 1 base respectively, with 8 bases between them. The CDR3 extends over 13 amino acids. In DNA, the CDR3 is TGTGCCAGCAGCGTGAGAGCGAACACTGAAGCTTTCTTT. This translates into CASSVRANTEAFF. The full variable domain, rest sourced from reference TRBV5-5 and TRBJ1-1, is DAGVTQSPTHLIKTRGQQVTLRCSPISGHKSVSWYQQVLGQGPQFIFQYYEKEERGRGNFPDRFSARQFPNYSSELNVNALLLGDSALYLCASSVRANTEAFFGQGTRLTVV.

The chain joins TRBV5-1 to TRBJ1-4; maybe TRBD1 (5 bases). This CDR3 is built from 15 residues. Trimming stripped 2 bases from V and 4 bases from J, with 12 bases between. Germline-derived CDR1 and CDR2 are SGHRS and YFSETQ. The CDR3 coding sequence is TGCGCCAGCAGCTTCCAGGGTGCGCATAATGAAAAACTGTTTTTT. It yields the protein CASSFQGAHNEKLFF.

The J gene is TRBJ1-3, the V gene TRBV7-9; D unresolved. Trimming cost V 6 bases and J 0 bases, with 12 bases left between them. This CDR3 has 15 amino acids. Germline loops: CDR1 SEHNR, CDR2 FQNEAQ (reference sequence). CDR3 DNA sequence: TGTGCCAGCAGTTCTAGGCTTCCCTCTGGAAACACCATATATTTT. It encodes CASSSRLPSGNTIYF.

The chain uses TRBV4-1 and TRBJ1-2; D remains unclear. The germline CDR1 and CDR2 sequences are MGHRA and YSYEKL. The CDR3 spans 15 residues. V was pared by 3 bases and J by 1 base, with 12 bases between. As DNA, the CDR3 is TGCGCCAGCAGCCAGGACCGGGGTTTTAACTATGGCTACACCTTC. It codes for CASSQDRGFNYGYTF.

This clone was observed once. The CDR3 reads CASSANKNTEAFF. DNA of the CDR3: TGTGCCAGCAGCGCAAACAAGAACACTGAAGCTTTCTTT. V usage is TRBV7-3 and J usage is TRBJ1-1; D not certain. The CDR3 spans 13 residues. V was trimmed by 5 bases and J by 1 base, leaving 8 bases between them. In germline, CDR1 is SGHTA, CDR2 FQGTGA.